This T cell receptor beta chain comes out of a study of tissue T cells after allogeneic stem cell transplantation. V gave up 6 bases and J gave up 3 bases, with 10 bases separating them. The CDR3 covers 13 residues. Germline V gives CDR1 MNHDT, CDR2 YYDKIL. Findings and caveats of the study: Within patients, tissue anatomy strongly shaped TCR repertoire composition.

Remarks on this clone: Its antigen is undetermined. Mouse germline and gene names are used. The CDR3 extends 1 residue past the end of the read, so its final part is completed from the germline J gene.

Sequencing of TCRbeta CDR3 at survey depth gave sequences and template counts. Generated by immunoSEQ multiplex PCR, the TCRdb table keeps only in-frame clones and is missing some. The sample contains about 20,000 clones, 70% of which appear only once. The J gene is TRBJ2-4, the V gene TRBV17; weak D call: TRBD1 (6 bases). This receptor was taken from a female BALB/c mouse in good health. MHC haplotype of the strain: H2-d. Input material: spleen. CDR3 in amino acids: CASSPGQQNTLYF. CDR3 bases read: TGTGCTAGCAGCCCGGGACAACAAAACACCTTGTAC.